This T cell receptor (beta chain) was recorded in a study of blood T cell repertoires in COVID-19. The wider study: COVID-19 samples from acute and convalescent phases originated in the United States, Italy and Spain. T cells, B-cell-depleted T cells, or PBMCs provided the cDNA or gDNA that served as material.

The V gene's germline CDR1 is SGHKS and CDR2 YYEKEE (reference sequence). The CDR3 is 14 amino acids. The germline V and J ends were trimmed by 4 bases and 0 bases, with 11 bases remaining between them. As originally analysed: It was from reference gene primer amplification that nucleated cell counts were estimated. The table came from immunoSEQ multiplex PCR; TCRdb's copy has only in-frame clones and leaves some out. V and J calls and clone size follow that table, whereas D and trimming were derived from the DNA. The sample has over 130,000 clones; roughly 80% are singletons. The sequence came from a man between 45 and 60 years old with acute or convalescent COVID-19. The rearrangement uses TRBV5-5 and TRBJ2-7, with a weak D call TRBD1 (5 bases). Sequenced input: peripheral blood. CDR3 amino acids: CASSVADSSYEQYF. CDR3 in DNA: TGTGCCAGCAGCGTGGCCGACAGCTCCTACGAGCAGTACTTC.